One T cell receptor beta chain is described in this entry. As yet, its antigen is unknown. The data derive from a study of molecular identifiers for immune sequencing clone quantification. Study information: In the replicates, RNA derived from around 18,000 or 91,000 naive CD8 cells was divided into five parts, and four were sequenced. Study-wide results and caveats: Same-barcode identical TCR molecules could make highly expanded clones look smaller than they are. Beyond 20 RNA copies, clones held over 98% of effector molecules, compared with under 1% in naive cells.

The J segment lost 1 base and the V segment lost 3 bases, leaving 24 bases of the junction unmatched. CDR1 SQVTM and CDR2 ANQGSEA come from the germline V gene. This CDR3 contains 23 residues. With listed TCR primers and previously described methods, bulk TCR libraries were prepared. TCRdb itself ran the PCR reads through MiXCR, one entry per CDR3 protein. This table has about 100,000 distinct CDR3 sequences, roughly 38% appearing once. The clonotype was recovered from a human donor in good health. Some libraries in this study had Jurkat cell RNA spiked in. The chain uses TRBV29-1 and TRBJ2-3; 14 bases map to TRBD2. The sequenced sample consisted of naive CD8+ T cells from blood, with Jurkat cell RNA spiked in. Subset given: FACS-sorted CD8+CD4-CCR7+CD45RA+ naive T cells. In DNA, the CDR3 is TGCAGCGTTGACGGCCCGTCAGGTGCCGGGACTAGCGGGGGAGTGGGGGGCACAGATACGCAGTATTTT. It yields the protein CSVDGPSGAGTSGGVGGTDTQYF.